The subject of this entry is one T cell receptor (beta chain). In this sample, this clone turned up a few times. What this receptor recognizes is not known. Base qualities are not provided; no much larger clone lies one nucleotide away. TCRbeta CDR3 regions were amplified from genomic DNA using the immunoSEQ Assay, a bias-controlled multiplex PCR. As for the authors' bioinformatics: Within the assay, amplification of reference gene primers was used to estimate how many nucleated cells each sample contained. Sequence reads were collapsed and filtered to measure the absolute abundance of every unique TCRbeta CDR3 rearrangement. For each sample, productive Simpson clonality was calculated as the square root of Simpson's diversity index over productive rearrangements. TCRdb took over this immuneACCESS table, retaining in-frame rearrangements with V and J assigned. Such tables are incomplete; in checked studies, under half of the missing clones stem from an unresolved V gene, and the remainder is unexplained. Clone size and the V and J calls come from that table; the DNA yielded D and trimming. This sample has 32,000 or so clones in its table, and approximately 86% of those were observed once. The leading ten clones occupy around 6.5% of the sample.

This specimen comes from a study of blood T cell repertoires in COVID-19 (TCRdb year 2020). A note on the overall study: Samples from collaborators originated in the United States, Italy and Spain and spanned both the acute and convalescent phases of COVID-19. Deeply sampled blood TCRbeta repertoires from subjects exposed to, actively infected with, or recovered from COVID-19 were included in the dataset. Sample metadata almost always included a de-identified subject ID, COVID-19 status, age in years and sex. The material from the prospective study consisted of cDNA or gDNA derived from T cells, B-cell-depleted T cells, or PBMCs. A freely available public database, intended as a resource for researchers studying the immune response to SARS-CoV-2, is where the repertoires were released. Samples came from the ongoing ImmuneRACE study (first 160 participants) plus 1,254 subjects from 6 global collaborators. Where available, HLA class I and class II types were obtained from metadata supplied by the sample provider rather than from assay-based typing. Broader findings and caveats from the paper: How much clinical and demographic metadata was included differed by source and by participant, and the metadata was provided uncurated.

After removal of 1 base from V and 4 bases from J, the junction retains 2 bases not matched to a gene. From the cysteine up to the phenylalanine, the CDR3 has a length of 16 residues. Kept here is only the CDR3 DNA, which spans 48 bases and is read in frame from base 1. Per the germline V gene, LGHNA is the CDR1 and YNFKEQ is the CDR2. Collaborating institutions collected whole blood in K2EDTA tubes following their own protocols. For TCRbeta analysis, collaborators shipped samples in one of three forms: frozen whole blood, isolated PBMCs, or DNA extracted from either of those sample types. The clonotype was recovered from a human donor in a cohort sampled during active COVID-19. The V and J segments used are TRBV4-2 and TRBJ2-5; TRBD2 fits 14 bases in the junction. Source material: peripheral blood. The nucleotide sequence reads TGTGCCAGCAGCCAAGGACTAGCGGGGGGGCCAGAGACCCAGTACTTC. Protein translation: CASSQGLAGGPETQYF.